This T cell receptor (beta chain) stems from a study of identical twins. Details on this clonotype: Its antigen is undetermined.

Overall study findings and caveats: Models underpredicted monozygotic twin sharing of out-of-frame TCR alpha. The authors noted that invariant MAIT and iNKT cells could partly confound zero-insertion analyses. Sharing of beta out-of-frame sequences by twins showed a weaker excess.

Germline CDR1 and CDR2: SGHVS and FQNEAQ. The CDR3 is 16 amino acids. Deletions cut 2 bases from V and 6 bases from J, with 17 bases between. The authors used template switching to add a universal primer site and gave cDNA unique molecular identifiers. TCRdb ran MiXCR on the 5' RACE reads and lists one entry per CDR3 protein. The sample includes approximately 670,000 distinct CDR3 sequences, roughly 6.2% of them seen just once. J is TRBJ2-1 and V is TRBV7-8; possible D gene TRBD2, 6 bases. The source of this sequence is a man aged 18-30 years in good health. Sequencing was performed on naive T cells sorted from blood. In DNA, the CDR3 is TGTGCCAGCAGCTTAAATAGCGGAACCCAACCCAATGAGCAGTTCTTC. This sequence encodes CASSLNSGTQPNEQFF.